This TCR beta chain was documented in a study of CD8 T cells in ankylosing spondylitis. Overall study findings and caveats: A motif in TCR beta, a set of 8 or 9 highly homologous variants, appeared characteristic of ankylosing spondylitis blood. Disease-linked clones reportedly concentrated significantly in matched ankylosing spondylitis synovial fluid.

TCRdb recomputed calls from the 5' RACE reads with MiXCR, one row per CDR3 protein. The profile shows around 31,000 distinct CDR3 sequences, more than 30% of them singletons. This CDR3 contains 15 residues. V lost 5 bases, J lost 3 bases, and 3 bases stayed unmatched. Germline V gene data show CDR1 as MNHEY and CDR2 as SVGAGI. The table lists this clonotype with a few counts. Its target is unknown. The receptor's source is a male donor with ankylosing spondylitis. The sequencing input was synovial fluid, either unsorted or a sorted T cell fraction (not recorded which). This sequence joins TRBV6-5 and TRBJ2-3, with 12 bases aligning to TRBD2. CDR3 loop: CASSVLAGGTDTQYF. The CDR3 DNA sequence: TGTGCCAGCAGTGTACTAGCGGGAGGAACAGATACGCAGTATTTT.